This entry describes one T cell receptor beta chain. Antigen specificity is unknown. The germline V and J ends were trimmed by 6 bases and 3 bases, with 14 bases remaining between them. CDR1 and CDR2 (germline): MNHEY, SMNVEV (reference sequence). The length of the CDR3 is 14 residues. The data were obtained in a study of persistence of HIV-infected CD4 T cells. This was the immunoSEQ version 4 assay in survey mode. Using immunoSEQ multiplex PCR, the repertoire was profiled, and TCRdb retains in-frame clones only, with some absent. The sample carries about 32,000 clones, 75% to 85% recorded once. Overlapping HIV-1 Gag 15-mer peptides at around 0.91 ug per peptide per mL were used. Memory cells lacking CD40L and CD69 with high CD45RO were sorted.

The clonotype originates from an adult woman with HIV who was CMV-seropositive. Sample: CD4+ T cells sorted from PBMCs after roughly 20-hour stimulation, taken from a patient who received antiretroviral therapy. The chain couples TRBV27 to TRBJ2-5; a possible D gene is TRBD1 (6 bases). CDR3 amino acids: CASRTLRGEETQYF. Written as DNA, the CDR3 is TGTGCCAGCAGAACCCTCAGGGGCGAAGAGACCCAGTACTTC.